These T cell receptor beta chains were read from a single sample in a study of cytomegalovirus exposure and HLA in healthy donors. Using immunoSEQ multiplex PCR, the repertoire was profiled, and TCRdb retains in-frame clones only, with some absent. The data show about 92,000 clones, around four fifths seen once. Sequencing was carried out using PBMCs. These receptors originate from a woman younger than 30 in good health and CMV-seropositive. Both conserved end residues are part of each CDR3. D genes are given only for firm matches. The size entry is marked missing in some rows and otherwise reads once, few, many or a size class.

J: TRBJ2-7; V: TRBV6-5; size: few; D: -; DNA: TGTGCCAGCAGCAAGAACACCTACGAGCAGTACTTC; CDR3: CASSKNTYEQYF
J: TRBJ1-5; V: TRBV28; size: -; D: -; DNA: TGTGCCAGCAGTTCCCCAAATCAGCCCCAGCATTTT; CDR3: CASSSPNQPQHF
J: TRBJ2-1; V: TRBV6-5; size: -; D: -; DNA: TGTGCCAGCACCCAAAACCGGGGAGCCTACAATGAGCAGTTCTTC; CDR3: CASTQNRGAYNEQFF
J: TRBJ2-7; V: TRBV5-1; size: -; D: -; DNA: TGCGCCAGCAGCCTGGACTCAAACTCCTACGAGCAGTACTTC; CDR3: CASSLDSNSYEQYF
J: TRBJ2-3; V: TRBV4-1; size: -; D: TRBD2; DNA: TGCGCCAGCAGCCAACATAGCGGGACGACAGATACGCAGTATTTT; CDR3: CASSQHSGTTDTQYF
J: TRBJ2-1; V: TRBV28; size: -; D: TRBD1; DNA: TGTGCCAGCAGTTTAGCTAGGACCGGGACAGCGCCCAATGAGCAGTTCTTC; CDR3: CASSLARTGTAPNEQFF
J: TRBJ2-2; V: TRBV2; size: -; D: TRBD2; DNA: TGTGCCAGCAGTGTTCGGACTAGCTCCAACACCGGGGAGCTGTTTTTT; CDR3: CASSVRTSSNTGELFF
J: TRBJ2-7; V: TRBV19; size: -; D: TRBD1; DNA: TGTGCCAGTAGTAGCCAGGGGGCTCACGAGCAGTACTTC; CDR3: CASSSQGAHEQYF
J: TRBJ2-1; V: TRBV7-9; size: -; D: -; DNA: TGTGCCAGCAGCCCTACGGCGGTAGTACGAGGGCATGAGCAGTTCTTC; CDR3: CASSPTAVVRGHEQFF
J: TRBJ1-2; V: TRBV12-5; size: -; D: TRBD1; DNA: TGTGCTAGTGGTCCAGGGACAGGGGCCTACGTTAACTATGGCTACACCTTC; CDR3: CASGPGTGAYVNYGYTF
J: TRBJ2-2; V: TRBV4-2; size: -; D: TRBD2; DNA: TGTGCCAGCAGCCAAGTCCCCTTCGGGCGGGGGGAGAACACCGGGGAGCTGTTTTTT; CDR3: CASSQVPFGRGENTGELFF
J: TRBJ2-3; V: TRBV28; size: -; D: TRBD1; DNA: TGTGCCAGCAGGACGGGACAGGGGGCTGGTACGCAGTATTTT; CDR3: CASRTGQGAGTQYF